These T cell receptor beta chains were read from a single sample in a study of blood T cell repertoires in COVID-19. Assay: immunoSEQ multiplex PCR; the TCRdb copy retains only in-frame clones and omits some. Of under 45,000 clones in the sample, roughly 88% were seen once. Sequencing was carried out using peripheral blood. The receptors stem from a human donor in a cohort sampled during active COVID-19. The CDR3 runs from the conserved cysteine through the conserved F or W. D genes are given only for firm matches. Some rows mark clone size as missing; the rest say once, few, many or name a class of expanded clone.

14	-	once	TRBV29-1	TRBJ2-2	TGCAGCGCTAAAACCGCGGGGAACACCGGGGAGCTGTTTTTT	CSAKTAGNTGELFF
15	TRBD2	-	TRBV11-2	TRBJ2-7	TGTGCCAGCAGCTTTAGCGGGGGGTCCTCCTACGAGCAGTACTTC	CASSFSGGSSYEQYF
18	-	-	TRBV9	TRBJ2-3	TGTGCCAGCAGCGTAGGTGCTTCGTTGCGGGGTCCCACAGATACGCAGTATTTT	CASSVGASLRGPTDTQYF
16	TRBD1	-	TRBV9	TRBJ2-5	TGTGCCAGCAGCGTAAGTTTGGGGACAGTCCAAGAGACCCAGTACTTC	CASSVSLGTVQETQYF
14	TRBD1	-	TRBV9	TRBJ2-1	TGTGCCAGCAGCCTAGGGGGCATGGGCAATGAGCAGTTCTTC	CASSLGGMGNEQFF
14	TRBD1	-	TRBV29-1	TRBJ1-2	TGCAGCGTTAGCCTTGGACAGGGAAACTATGGCTACACCTTC	CSVSLGQGNYGYTF
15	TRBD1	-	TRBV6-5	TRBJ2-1	TGTGCCAGCTCCCTTTTAGGGACAGGGACCGATGAGCAGTTCTTC	CASSLLGTGTDEQFF
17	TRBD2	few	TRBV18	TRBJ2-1	TGTGCCAGCTCACCCCGGACTAGCGGGAGGGCTCAGAATGAGCAGTTCTTC	CASSPRTSGRAQNEQFF
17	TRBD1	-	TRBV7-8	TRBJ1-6	TGTGCCAGCAGCTTAGGGACAGGGGGCAGGGGTGGATCACCCCTCCACTTT	CASSLGTGGRGGSPLHF
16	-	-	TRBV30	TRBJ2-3	TGTGCCTGGAGCTCCAGCGGGTCGGTCGGCACAGATACGCAGTATTTT	CAWSSSGSVGTDTQYF
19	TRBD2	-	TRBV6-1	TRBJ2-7	TGTGCCAGCAGTGAAGCGGGGAGTTCGAGACTAGCGTTCCACTACGAGCAGTACTTC	CASSEAGSSRLAFHYEQYF
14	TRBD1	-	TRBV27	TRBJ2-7	TGTGCCAGCAGTTCTAGGACAGGGTCCTACGAGCAGTACTTC	CASSSRTGSYEQYF
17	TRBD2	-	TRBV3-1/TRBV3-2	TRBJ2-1	TGTGCCAGCAGCCAAGATTGGACTAGCGGGTCCTACAATGAGCAGTTCTTC	CASSQDWTSGSYNEQFF
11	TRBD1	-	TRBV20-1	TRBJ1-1	TGCAGTGCTTACGGACAGGGTGAAGCTTTCTTT	CSAYGQGEAFF
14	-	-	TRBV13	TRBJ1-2	TGTGCCAGCAGCTTCCAAGGGGGTGACTATGGCTACACCTTC	CASSFQGGDYGYTF
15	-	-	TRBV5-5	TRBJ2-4	TGTGCCAGCAGCTTGGTTGGGGTGGGGGGAAACATTCAGTACTTC	CASSLVGVGGNIQYF
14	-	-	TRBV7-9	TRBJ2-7	TGTGCCAGCAGCTTAGATCCTTCCTTCTACGAGCAGTACTTC	CASSLDPSFYEQYF
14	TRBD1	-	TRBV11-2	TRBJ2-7	TGTGCCAGCAGCTCGGGACAGGGAAGGGCCGAGCAGTACTTC	CASSSGQGRAEQYF
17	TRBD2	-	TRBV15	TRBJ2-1	TGTGCCACCAGCAGAGGGTTGCGGACTAGCGGGGAGGGGGAGCAGTTCTTC	CATSRGLRTSGEGEQFF
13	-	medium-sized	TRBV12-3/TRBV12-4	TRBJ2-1	TGTGCCAGCAGTTCCCCCACTAGATTGTCTGAGTTCTTC	CASSSPTRLSEFF
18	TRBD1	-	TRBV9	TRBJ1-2	TGTGCCAGCAGCGTAGCTAGAACAGGGGGGAAAGATAACTATGGCTACACCTTC	CASSVARTGGKDNYGYTF